These 31 T cell receptor beta chains originate from one sample sequenced in a study of blood T cell repertoires in COVID-19. TCRdb keeps only in-frame clones here, not all; method: immunoSEQ multiplex PCR. The sample yields some 160,000 clones, 89% seen once. Sequencing was performed on peripheral blood. These receptors were taken from a man in his 60s with acute or convalescent COVID-19.

The rearrangement links TRBV6-4 to TRBJ1-2, with 7 bases that match TRBD1. Germline CDR1 and CDR2: MRHNA and SNTAGT. Germline trimming cut 6 bases from V and 4 bases from J; bases unmatched to any gene: 14. CDR3 length equals 16 residues. The CDR3 reads CASREEGTVPTYGYTF. The CDR3 DNA reads TGTGCCAGCAGGGAAGAAGGGACAGTTCCTACCTATGGCTACACCTTC.

The V and J genes are TRBV29-1 and TRBJ1-1; TRBD1 aligns across 7 bases. CDR1 SQVTM and CDR2 ANQGSEA come from the germline V gene. After removal of 5 bases from V and 1 base from J, the junction contained 1 base not matched to a gene. This CDR3 has 12 residues. The CDR3 reads CSVRQGNTEAFF. The CDR3 DNA follows: TGCAGCGTTCGACAGGGGAACACTGAAGCTTTCTTT.

Turning to this clone: An end of the junction differs from the germline gene, which may be a read error. The gene calls are TRBV3-1 (or the pseudogene TRBV3-2) and TRBJ1-2, with 8 nucleotides matching TRBD1. The CDR3 contains 16 residues. CDR1 and CDR2 (germline): LGHDT, YNNKEL (reference sequence). The chain's CDR3 is CASSQRSPTGATPGQF. The CDR3 region has the DNA TGTGCCAGCAGCCAAAGATCCCCGACAGGGGCGACACCGGGCCAATTC.

V and J are TRBV7-2 and TRBJ1-2; D not certain. This CDR3 is 16 amino acids long. CDR1 is SGHTA, CDR2 FQGNSA, per germline. V lost 0 bases, J lost 0 bases, and 11 bases lay in between. The CDR3 here is CASSLAPMTSNYGYTF. For the CDR3, the DNA is TGTGCCAGCAGCTTAGCCCCGATGACATCTAACTATGGCTACACCTTC.

Worth noting for this clone: The sample holds other DNA sequences that translate to the same CDR3. The CDR3, as DNA: TGTGCCAGCAGCGGTGGGGGGGGTAGCAATCAGCCCCAGCATTTT. Residues: CASSGGGGSNQPQHF. V is TRBV9 and J is TRBJ1-5, with a weak D call TRBD1 (5 bases). The CDR3 spans 15 residues. The germline V gene encodes CDR1 SGDLS and CDR2 YYNGEE. Trimming took 3 bases from V and 0 from J, leaving 10 bases between them.

The chain combines TRBV18 with TRBJ1-1, with a tentative D call TRBD1 (6 bases). The CDR3 contains 15 residues. Germline V lookup: CDR1 KGHSH, CDR2 LQKENI. Trimming left V 6 bases short and J 1 base short, with 15 bases between. CDR3 sequence: CASSLSTGTNTEAFF. CDR3 DNA sequence: TGTGCCAGCTCCCTCAGCACAGGGACGAACACTGAAGCTTTCTTT.

The chain links TRBV10-3 to TRBJ2-5; 9 bases align to TRBD1. J lost 2 bases, V lost 6 bases, and 7 bases had no gene match. The CDR3 has 15 residues. CDR1 and CDR2 (germline): ENHRY, SYGVKD. CDR3 DNA sequence: TGTGCCATCAGGGGGGACAGGGCGTTACAAGAGACCCAGTACTTC. It codes for CAIRGDRALQETQYF.

The CDR3 nucleotides are TGTGCCAGCGGGACAGCCCACGAGCAGTACTTC. Translating it yields CASGTAHEQYF. The rearrangement joins TRBV2 to TRBJ2-7, with 7 bases that match TRBD1. The CDR3 totals 11 residues. V was clipped by 8 bases and J by 5 bases; unmatched bases: 3. The germline gives CDR1 SNHLY, CDR2 FYNNEI.

This clone turned up a few times. The CDR3 reads CASSFYGGANYGYTF. CDR3 nucleotide sequence: TGTGCCAGCAGCTTTTATGGGGGGGCCAACTATGGCTACACCTTC. The V call is TRBV5-8, the J call TRBJ1-2; a possible D gene is TRBD1 (6 bases). Germline V lookup: CDR1 SGHTS, CDR2 YDEGEE. This CDR3 is built from 15 residues. Trimming pared 2 bases from V and 2 bases from J, leaving 13 bases between.

This sequence joins TRBV5-1 and TRBJ1-2; 9 bases fit TRBD1. Trimming took 3 bases from V and 6 from J; bases not matched to a gene: 6. Germline lookup yields CDR1 SGHRS and CDR2 YFSETQ. The CDR3 is 14 amino acids. CDR3 loop: CASSYSGTGNGYTF. CDR3 nucleotide sequence: TGCGCCAGCAGCTACTCCGGGACAGGGAATGGCTACACCTTC.

The J gene is TRBJ2-1, the V gene TRBV2, with D hard to call. CDR1 is SNHLY, CDR2 FYNNEI, per germline. Trimming pared 1 base from V and 6 bases from J, leaving 7 bases between. CDR3 length equals 13 residues. The CDR3 nucleotides read TGTGCCAGCAGTGAAGAACTTATCAATGAGCAGTTCTTC. Translation gives CASSEELINEQFF.

The chain carries TRBV25-1 and TRBJ1-2; maybe TRBD1 (6 bases). V was cut by 3 bases and J by 5 bases, with 10 bases left in between. The CDR3 sequence is 13 residues long. Germline assignment: CDR1 MGHDK and CDR2 SYGVNS. The CDR3 here is CASSDSGAYGYTF. CDR3 DNA sequence: TGTGCCAGCAGTGACTCAGGGGCTTATGGCTACACCTTC.

The CDR3, as DNA: TGTGCCAGCAGGGGGGCTAGCTCCTACGAGCAGTACTTC. The encoded protein is CASRGASSYEQYF. The chain uses TRBV5-4 and TRBJ2-7, with D perhaps matching TRBD1 (6 bases). This CDR3 has 13 amino acids. V was pared by 5 bases and J by 0 bases, with 9 bases between. From germline, CDR1 is SGHNT and CDR2 YYREEE (reference sequence).

CDR3 residues: CASSQERANTGELFF. The CDR3 nucleotides read TGTGCCAGCAGCCAAGAGCGCGCGAACACCGGGGAGCTGTTTTTT. This rearrangement joins TRBV11-2 to TRBJ2-2; D remains unclear. The CDR3 totals 15 residues. Trimming took off 5 bases at V and 0 bases at J, with 10 bases between the two ends. Per the germline V gene, CDR1 is SGHAT and CDR2 is FQNNGV.

The chain combines TRBV7-9 with TRBJ1-1; D remains ambiguous. The length of the CDR3 is 13 residues. The germline V gene has CDR1 SEHNR and CDR2 FQNEAQ (reference sequence). V dropped 1 base and J dropped 5 bases, with 8 bases sitting between them. The CDR3 reads CASSLDSGTEAFF. The DNA of the CDR3 is TGTGCCAGCAGCTTAGATTCAGGTACTGAAGCTTTCTTT.

This chain connects TRBV5-6 to TRBJ1-3; TRBD1 matches at 11 bases. This CDR3 has 16 residues. Per germline, CDR1 SGHDT and CDR2 YYEEEE. The V segment lost 4 bases and the J segment 3 bases; nucleotides outside the gene matches: 6. The CDR3 loop reads CASSPGQGAFGNTIYF. CDR3 bases: TGTGCCAGCAGCCCCGGACAGGGGGCCTTTGGAAACACCATATATTTT.

This clone has more than one count but fewer than ten. CDR3 coding DNA: TGTGCCAGCAGAGGAAGGGGAAACACTGAAGCTTTCTTT. Translated, it gives CASRGRGNTEAFF. This chain joins TRBV12-3 or TRBV12-4 and TRBJ1-1, with D maybe TRBD1 (5 bases). The V end lost 6 bases, the J end lost 2 bases, and 10 bases lay between the germline ends. The CDR3 sequence is 13 residues long.

J is TRBJ2-1 and V is TRBV6-5; 7 bases agree with TRBD1. Trimming took 6 bases from V and 4 from J; bases not matched to a gene: 3. This CDR3 has 13 amino acids. Per the germline V gene, CDR1 is MNHEY and CDR2 is SVGAGI. CDR3 DNA: TGTGCCAGCAGCAGGGACAGTTACAATGAGCAGTTCTTC. It codes for CASSRDSYNEQFF.

The chain recombines TRBV30 with TRBJ2-7, with D possibly being TRBD2 (7 bases). Per germline, CDR1 GTSNPN and CDR2 SVGIG (reference sequence). CDR3 length equals 12 residues. Trimming removed 8 bases at V and 6 bases at J, with 17 bases between. CDR3 DNA sequence: TGTGCCCGCCGAGGGGGGGGAGGCGAGCAGTACTTC. Translating it yields CARRGGGGEQYF.

As DNA, the CDR3 is TGCAGCGTGTCGATGGGGGACAGCTACGAGCAGTACTTC. This gives the protein CSVSMGDSYEQYF. The chain combines TRBV29-1 with TRBJ2-7; TRBD1 matches at 7 bases. This CDR3 region has 13 residues. The germline gives CDR1 SQVTM, CDR2 ANQGSEA. J gave up 3 bases and V 6 bases, and 8 bases lay outside the gene matches.

The chain combines TRBV23-1 with TRBJ1-1, with TRBD1 matching over 11 bases. TRBV23-1 falls under the ORF class, with uncertain function. This CDR3 comprises 16 residues. Unmatched junction bases numbered 8, after V lost 4 bases and J lost 4 bases. This CDR3 reads CASSPGQGARCTEAFF. Written as DNA, the CDR3 is TGCGCCAGCAGTCCAGGACAGGGGGCTCGGTGCACTGAAGCTTTCTTT.

This clone has a single count. The chain recombines TRBV15 with TRBJ1-5, with 8 bases identical to TRBD1. After removal of 2 bases from V and 2 bases from J, the junction contained 11 bases not matched to a gene. The CDR3 sequence is 18 residues long. CDR1 and CDR2 (germline): LNHNV, YYDKDF (reference sequence). The CDR3 sequence is CATSRSSQGARGNQPQHF. For the CDR3, the DNA is TGTGCCACCAGCAGATCGTCCCAGGGGGCGCGAGGCAATCAGCCCCAGCATTTT.

The V and J genes are TRBV7-9 and TRBJ1-2; tentative D call: TRBD1 (6 bases). Trimming pared 5 bases from V and 5 bases from J, leaving 15 bases between. The CDR3 is made up of 14 amino acids. Germline assignment: CDR1 SEHNR and CDR2 FQNEAQ (reference sequence). The CDR3 spells CASSQTGLEYGYTF. CDR3 DNA sequence: TGTGCCAGCAGCCAGACAGGTCTGGAGTATGGCTACACCTTC. Looking up the rest from reference TRBV7-9 and TRBJ1-2 gives the full variable domain: DTGVSQNPRHKITKRGQNVTFRCDPISEHNRLYWYRQTLGQGPEFLTYFQNEAQLEKSRLLSDRFSAERPKGSFSTLEIQRTEQGDSAMYLCASSQTGLEYGYTFGSGTRLTVV.

V and J are TRBV3-1 (or the pseudogene TRBV3-2) and TRBJ1-2, with 7 bases that match TRBD1. Germline V CDR1 and CDR2: LGHDT, YNNKEL (reference sequence). There are 14 residues in the CDR3. V lost 4 bases, J lost 6 bases, and 8 bases stayed unmatched. CDR3 DNA sequence: TGTGCCAGCAGCCGGACAGGAGAGTTGGATGGCTACACCTTC. Its translation: CASSRTGELDGYTF.

The CDR3 DNA follows: TGCGCCAGCAGCTTCCAGGGATTCAATGATGGAAACACCATATATTTT. Protein product: CASSFQGFNDGNTIYF. The chain uses TRBV5-1 and TRBJ1-3, with D possibly being TRBD1 (5 bases). This CDR3 is 16 amino acids long. Germline V gives CDR1 SGHRS, CDR2 YFSETQ. V was clipped by 2 bases and J by 3 bases, with 15 bases between them.

The CDR3 spells CASSSRGVETDTQYF. DNA of the CDR3: TGTGCCAGCAGTTCGCGCGGGGTGGAAACAGATACGCAGTATTTT. The chain couples TRBV6-5 to TRBJ2-3; D is possibly TRBD2 (6 bases). V lost 4 bases and J 3 bases, leaving 14 bases between the germline ends. The CDR3 is 15 amino acids. Germline CDR1 is MNHEY and CDR2 is SVGAGI.

The rearrangement joins TRBV6-6 to TRBJ1-6; perhaps TRBD1 as D (5 bases). CDR1 MNHNY and CDR2 SVGAGI come from the germline V gene (reference sequence). The CDR3 runs to 16 residues. V lost 4 bases and J 9 bases, leaving 19 bases between the germline ends. As DNA, the CDR3 is TGTGCCAGCAGTTTACTCCGGGAGGGGCTCGGTTCACCCCTCCACTTT. Encoded protein: CASSLLREGLGSPLHF.

This clone is a singleton in its sample. CDR3 residues: CASRRGGSKETQYF. The CDR3 bases are TGCGCCAGCAGAAGGGGGGGGTCCAAAGAGACCCAGTACTTC. The chain couples TRBV10-2 to TRBJ2-5, with D perhaps matching TRBD2 (7 bases). This CDR3 is built from 14 residues. Trimming took off 6 bases at V and 3 bases at J, with 14 bases between the two ends. Germline V gene sequence: CDR1 WSHSY, CDR2 SAAADI.

V is TRBV7-3 and J is TRBJ2-2, with 8 bases fitting TRBD2. V was clipped by 5 bases and J by 6 bases; unmatched bases: 11. Per germline, CDR1 SGHTA and CDR2 FQGTGA. The CDR3 has 16 residues. The CDR3 reads CASSPSGGGMSGELFF. In DNA, the CDR3 is TGTGCCAGCAGCCCATCGGGCGGGGGGATGTCCGGGGAGCTGTTTTTT. The whole variable domain, filled in from reference TRBV7-3 and TRBJ2-2, reads GAGVSQTPSNKVTEKGKYVELRCDPISGHTALYWYRQSLGQGPEFLIYFQGTGAADDSGLPNDRFFAVRPEGSVSTLKIQRTERGDSAVYLCASSPSGGGMSGELFFGEGSRLTVL.

This rearrangement joins TRBV29-1 to TRBJ1-1; no definite D call. V lost 7 bases and J lost 1, with 13 bases in between. The CDR3 length is 13 residues. The V gene's germline CDR1 is SQVTM and CDR2 ANQGSEA. CDR3: CSARGTSNTEAFF. The DNA for the CDR3 is TGCAGCGCCCGAGGTACATCGAACACTGAAGCTTTCTTT.

This chain connects TRBV6-1 to TRBJ2-4, with 7 bases matching TRBD2. Trimming at V came to 0 bases and at J to 8 bases, leaving 4 bases not matched to a gene. CDR1 MNHNS and CDR2 SASEGT come from the germline V gene. The CDR3 is made up of 14 amino acids. For the CDR3, the DNA is TGTGCCAGCAGTGAAGCTCAGGCGGGGGACATTCAGTACTTC. It is translated as CASSEAQAGDIQYF.